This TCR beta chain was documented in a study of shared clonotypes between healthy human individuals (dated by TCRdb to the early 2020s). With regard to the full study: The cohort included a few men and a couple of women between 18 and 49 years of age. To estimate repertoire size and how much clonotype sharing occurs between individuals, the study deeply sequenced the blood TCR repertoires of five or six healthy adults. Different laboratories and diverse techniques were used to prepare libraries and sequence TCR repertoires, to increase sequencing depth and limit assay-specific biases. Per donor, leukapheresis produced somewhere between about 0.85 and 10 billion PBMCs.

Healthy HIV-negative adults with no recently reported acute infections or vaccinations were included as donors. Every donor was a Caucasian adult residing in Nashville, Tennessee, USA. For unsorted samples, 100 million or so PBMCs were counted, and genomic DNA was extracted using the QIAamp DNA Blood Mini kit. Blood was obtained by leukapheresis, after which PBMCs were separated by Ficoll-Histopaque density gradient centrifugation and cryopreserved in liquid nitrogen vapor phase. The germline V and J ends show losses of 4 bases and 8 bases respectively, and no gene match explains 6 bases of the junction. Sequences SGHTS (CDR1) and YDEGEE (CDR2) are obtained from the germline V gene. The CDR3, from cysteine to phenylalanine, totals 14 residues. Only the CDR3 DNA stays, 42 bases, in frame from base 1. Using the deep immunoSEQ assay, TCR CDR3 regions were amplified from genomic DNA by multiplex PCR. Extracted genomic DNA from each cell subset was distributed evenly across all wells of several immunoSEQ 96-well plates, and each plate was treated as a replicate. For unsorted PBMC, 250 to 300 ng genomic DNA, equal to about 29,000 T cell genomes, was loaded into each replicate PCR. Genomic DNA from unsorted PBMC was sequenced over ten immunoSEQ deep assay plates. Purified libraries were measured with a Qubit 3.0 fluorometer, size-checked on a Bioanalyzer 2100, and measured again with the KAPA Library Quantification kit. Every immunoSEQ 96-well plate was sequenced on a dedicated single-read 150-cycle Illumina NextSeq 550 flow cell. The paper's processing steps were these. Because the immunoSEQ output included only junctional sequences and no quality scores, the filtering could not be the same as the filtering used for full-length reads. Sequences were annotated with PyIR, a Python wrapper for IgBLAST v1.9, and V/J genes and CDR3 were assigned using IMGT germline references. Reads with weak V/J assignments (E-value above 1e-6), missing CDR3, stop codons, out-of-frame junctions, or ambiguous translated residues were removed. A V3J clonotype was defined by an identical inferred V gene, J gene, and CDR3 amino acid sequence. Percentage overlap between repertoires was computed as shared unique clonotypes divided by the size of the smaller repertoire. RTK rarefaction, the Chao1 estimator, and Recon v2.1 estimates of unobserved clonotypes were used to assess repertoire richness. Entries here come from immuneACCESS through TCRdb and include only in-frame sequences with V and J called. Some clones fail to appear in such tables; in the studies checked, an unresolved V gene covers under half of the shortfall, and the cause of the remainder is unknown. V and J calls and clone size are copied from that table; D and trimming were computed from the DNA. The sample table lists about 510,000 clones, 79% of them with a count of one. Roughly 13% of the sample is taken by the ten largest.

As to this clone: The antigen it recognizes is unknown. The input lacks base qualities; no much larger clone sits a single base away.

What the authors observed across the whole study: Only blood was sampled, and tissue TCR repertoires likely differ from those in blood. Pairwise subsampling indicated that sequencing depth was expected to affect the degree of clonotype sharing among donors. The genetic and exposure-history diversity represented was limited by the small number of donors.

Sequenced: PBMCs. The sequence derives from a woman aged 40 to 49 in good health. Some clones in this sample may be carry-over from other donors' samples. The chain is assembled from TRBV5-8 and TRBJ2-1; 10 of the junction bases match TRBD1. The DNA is TGTGCCAGCAGCCGACAGGGGGCGGTGGATGAGCAGTTCTTC. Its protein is CASSRQGAVDEQFF. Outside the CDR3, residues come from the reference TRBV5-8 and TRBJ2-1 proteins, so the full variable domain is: EAGVTQSPTHLIKTRGQQATLRCSPISGHTSVYWYQQALGLGLQFLLWYDEGEERNRGNFPPRFSGRQFPNYSSELNVNALELEDSALYLCASSRQGAVDEQFFGPGTRLTVL.